This T cell receptor (beta chain) stems from a study of PD-1 blockade in mismatch repair-deficient tumors. Overall study findings and caveats: Tumor-resident clones, often absent from pretreatment blood, expanded after pembrolizumab and then contracted.

Comment on this clone: Antigen: not known.

The CDR3 runs to 16 residues. The V end lost 0 bases, the J end lost 2 bases, and 11 bases lay between the germline ends. Germline values: CDR1 LGHNA, CDR2 YSLEER. Libraries were prepared by immunoSEQ multiplex PCR; TCRdb keeps only in-frame clonotypes and omits some of them. The table includes 40,000 or so clones, around 79% detected once. PCR or immunohistochemistry showed mismatch repair deficiency in every enrolled patient. The chain recombines TRBV4-3 with TRBJ2-1; D perhaps matches TRBD2 (6 bases). The source material was peripheral blood, sampled 4 weeks after starting pembrolizumab. The source is an adult with mismatch repair-deficient cancer. The CDR3 here is CASSQDWGLTYNEQFF. CDR3 DNA sequence: TGCGCCAGCAGCCAAGATTGGGGACTCACCTACAATGAGCAGTTCTTC.